This TCR beta chain was observed in a study of vaccination and CD4 T cells after COVID-19. Study results and caveats: Looking at convalescent patients, a median approximately 88% of reactive clones were present only post-vaccination.

Oncomine TCR Beta short-read sequencing was applied to DNA from cultured CD4+ T cells. One entry per CDR3 protein, called by TCRdb with MiXCR from the PCR reads. The repertoire holds just over 8,500 distinct CDR3 sequences, with around 50% as singletons. Per the germline V gene, CDR1 is SGHTA and CDR2 is FQGNSA. CDR3 size: 20 residues. Concerning this clonotype itself: What it binds is not known. A junction boundary mismatches the germline segment, possibly from a read error.

Stated treatment: roughly 10-day PBMC culture with coronavirus spike peptide pools or control peptides (ViraFEST assay). Investigators obtained the unexposed donor's CD4+ T cells before the COVID-19 pandemic (2011-2018). Specimen: CD4+ T cells from blood, cultured in vitro. The receptor's source is a human donor in good health. The rearrangement joins TRBV7-2 to TRBJ1-1; 9 bases line up with TRBD1. The chain's CDR3 is CASSQGYPGQGIFLYTEAFF. CDR3 DNA sequence: TGCGCCAGCAGCCAGGGGTACCCGGGACAGGGAATTTTTTTGTACACTGAAGCTTTCTTT.